Reported below is one TCR beta chain. CDR3 length: 14 amino acids. The germline V gene encodes CDR1 MNHNS and CDR2 SASEGT. The V end was cut by 8 bases, the J end by 6 bases, with 20 bases between. As processed by the authors: Quality scores were absent from the junction-only immunoSEQ sequences, so filtering differed. Produced via immunoSEQ multiplex PCR; TCRdb's table is partial and in-frame only. V, J and clone size are taken as reported in that table, and D and trimming were inferred from the DNA itself. This table holds about 2.1 million clones, over 85% found once. This entry is derived from a study of shared clonotypes between healthy human individuals. Naivety among CD8 cells was defined by CD45RO negativity and positive CCR7 selection, thereby excluding terminally differentiated effector memory CD45RA+ cells.

The chain links TRBV6-1 to TRBJ2-7, with D possibly being TRBD2 (6 bases). The source is a man between 18 and 35 years old in good health. Some clones in this sample may be carry-over from other donors' samples. Sample: naive CD8+ T cells from PBMCs. The CDR3 DNA sequence: TGTGCCAGCGGAATGACAGCGCGGAGGGGCGAGCAGTACTTC. Its protein product is CASGMTARRGEQYF.